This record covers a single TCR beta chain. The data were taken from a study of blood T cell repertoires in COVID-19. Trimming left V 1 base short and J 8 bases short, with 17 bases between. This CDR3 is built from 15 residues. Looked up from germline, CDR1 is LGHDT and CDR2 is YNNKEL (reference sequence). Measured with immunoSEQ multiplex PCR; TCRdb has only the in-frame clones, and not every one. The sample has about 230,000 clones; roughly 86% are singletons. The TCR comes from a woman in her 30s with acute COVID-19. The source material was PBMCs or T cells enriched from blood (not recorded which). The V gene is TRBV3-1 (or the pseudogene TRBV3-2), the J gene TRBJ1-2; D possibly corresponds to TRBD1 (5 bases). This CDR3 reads CASSQGVTGGKGYTF. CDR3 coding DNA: TGTGCCAGCAGCCAAGGGGTCACAGGCGGTAAGGGCTACACCTTC.